This is a list of T cell receptor beta chains from one sample in a study of sequential checkpoint blockade in melanoma. The data were produced by immunoSEQ multiplex PCR, yet TCRdb's version contains in-frame clones alone and is incomplete. This table has 17,000 or so clones, 60% to 80% appearing once. The sequencing used CD8+ T cells sorted from blood (inferred from file names), collected from a patient given nivolumab and ipilimumab in sequence. These receptors came from a human donor with melanoma. Both conserved end residues are part of each CDR3. A D gene is named only where the DNA matches it firmly. Rows give clone size only sometimes, using once, few, many, or a class for an expanded clone.

D gene,clone size,V gene,J gene,CDR3 DNA,CDR3 protein
-,-,TRBV5-6,TRBJ2-7,TGTGCCAGCAGCTTGGGATTTCGGGCCTACGAGCAGTACTTC,CASSLGFRAYEQYF
-,-,TRBV6-6,TRBJ2-1,TGTGCCAGCAGTTACTCCCAGGGGTCCTACAATGAGCAGTTCTTC,CASSYSQGSYNEQFF
TRBD1,-,TRBV30,TRBJ2-7,TGTGCCTGGGAACAGGGGGCGGGGTACGAGCAGTACTTC,CAWEQGAGYEQYF
-,-,TRBV14,TRBJ1-2,TGTGCCAGCAGCCAAGAACGGGTTAAGGGAGTCCATGGCTACACCTTC,CASSQERVKGVHGYTF
-,-,TRBV28,TRBJ1-3,TGTGCCAGCCGAGCGGGGGGGAGAAACACCATATATTTT,CASRAGGRNTIYF
-,-,TRBV6-5,TRBJ1-1,TGTGCCAGCAGTTTGAAGGGTGGAGGCACTGAAGCTTTCTTT,CASSLKGGGTEAFF
-,-,TRBV2,TRBJ1-4,TGTGCCAGCAGGGACCCGACAGCAACTAATGAAAAACTGTTTTTT,CASRDPTATNEKLFF
-,few,TRBV10-1,TRBJ1-1,TGCGCCAGCAGTGAGTCTGGACTGACTGAAGCTTTCTTT,CASSESGLTEAFF
-,-,TRBV19,TRBJ1-1,TGTGCTTCGGCGGCAGGGCTCGGGACTGAAGCTTTCTTT,CASAAGLGTEAFF
TRBD1,once,TRBV7-9,TRBJ1-3,TGTGCCAGCAGCCCACCACAGGGGCGAAACACCATATATTTT,CASSPPQGRNTIYF
TRBD1,-,TRBV7-9,TRBJ1-1,TGTGCCAGCAGCCCCACAGGGGCGAACACTGAAGCTTTCTTT,CASSPTGANTEAFF
-,-,TRBV9,TRBJ1-4,TGTGCCAGCAGCCCATACGACAGGAATAGAGAAAAACTGTTTTTT,CASSPYDRNREKLFF
-,-,TRBV4-3,TRBJ1-2,TGCGCCAGCAGCCAGGATACAGCAGGAGGCTATGGCTACACCTTC,CASSQDTAGGYGYTF
-,-,TRBV4-3,TRBJ2-7,TGCGCCAGCAGCCAACGACAGGCCCACGAGCAGTACTTC,CASSQRQAHEQYF
-,-,TRBV7-2,TRBJ1-5,TGTGCCAGCAGCTTAGCACAGTTCATTAATCAGCCCCAGCATTTT,CASSLAQFINQPQHF
TRBD1,-,TRBV27,TRBJ2-7,TGTGCCAGCAGCACAGGGGGGATTGCGCAGTACTTC,CASSTGGIAQYF
-,few,TRBV25-1,TRBJ1-2,TGTGCCAGCAGTGAATTAGGGCAGGGGTACGCCTATGGCTACACCTTC,CASSELGQGYAYGYTF
TRBD1,-,TRBV4-1,TRBJ1-2,TGCGCCAGCAGCCAAGTCGGACAGGCTGGAAACTATGGCTACACCTTC,CASSQVGQAGNYGYTF
TRBD1,few,TRBV2,TRBJ1-1,TGTGCCAGCAGCCTTGCCACCGGGACAGCGAACACTGAAGCTTTCTTT,CASSLATGTANTEAFF
TRBD1,once,TRBV7-6,TRBJ2-7,TGTGCCAGCAGCTGGCAGGGGGTTGGCGAGCAGTACTTC,CASSWQGVGEQYF
-,-,TRBV10-2,TRBJ2-7,TGCGCCAGCAGTGAGGGGCTGACCTACGAGCAGTACTTC,CASSEGLTYEQYF
-,-,TRBV19,TRBJ1-1,TGTGCCAGTTGCAGACAGGTAAACACTGAAGCTTTCTTT,CASCRQVNTEAFF
-,-,TRBV15,TRBJ1-2,TGTGCCACCAGCAGACGACCCGATGAGGATAACTATGGCTACACCTTC,CATSRRPDEDNYGYTF
-,-,TRBV6-1,TRBJ1-5,TGTGCCAGCAGCGAACAGGGCGTCGGGAATCAGCCCCAGCATTTT,CASSEQGVGNQPQHF
-,-,TRBV5-1,TRBJ1-1,TGCGCCAGCAGCTTGGGATGGGGGCACACTGAAGCTTTCTTT,CASSLGWGHTEAFF
-,-,TRBV5-4,TRBJ1-1,TGTGCCAGCAGCTTGGTGGGGCTTGAAGCTTTCTTT,CASSLVGLEAFF
-,-,TRBV7-9,TRBJ1-5,TGTGCCAGCACCTCGACAGGAATGGGGAATCAGCCCCAGCATTTT,CASTSTGMGNQPQHF